One and the same sample provided the 29 T cell receptor beta chains below, sequenced in a study of regulatory T cells in long-lasting Graves disease. Construction of TCR beta libraries relied on iRepertoire HTBI primers and on Arm-PCR targeting CDR3 regions. TCRdb redid the calling of the multiplex PCR reads with MiXCR, one entry per CDR3 protein. The table includes fewer than 550,000 distinct CDR3 sequences, 15% to 20% detected once. Time point given: newly diagnosed GD, antithyroid drugs for less than 3 months. PBMC-extracted RNA yielded the TCR library. Separately, the same data were catalogued under a study of T cells in Graves' hyperthyroidism and ophthalmopathy.

The input for sequencing was peripheral blood mononuclear cells (PBMCs), taken at new diagnosis, from a patient treated with antithyroid drugs. All receptors derive from a woman aged 35-65 years with Graves disease.

This clonotype was recorded a few times. J is TRBJ1-2 and V is TRBV4-1; maybe TRBD1 (6 bases). The V end lost 0 bases, the J end lost 4 bases, and 15 bases lay between the germline ends. The CDR3 spans 16 residues. CDR1 is MGHRA, CDR2 YSYEKL, per germline. CDR3 DNA sequence: TGCGCCAGCAGCCAAGATAGGCAGGGGCTTGGCTATGGCTACACCTTC. Translated: CASSQDRQGLGYGYTF.

This clonotype was detected ten times or more. The chain carries TRBV28 and TRBJ2-3; TRBD2 might be the D (5 bases). The V gene lost 11 bases and the J gene lost 1 base, with 25 bases spanning the gap. The germline V gene encodes CDR1 MDHEN and CDR2 SYDVKM. CDR3 length: 17 amino acids. DNA of the CDR3: TGTGCCGCAAACGGCGGAACTAGATCTTTCCGCACAGATACGCAGTATTTT. Translating gives CAANGGTRSFRTDTQYF.

This clonotype was found many times. This sequence joins TRBV29-1 and TRBJ2-3, with D maybe TRBD2 (6 bases). The germline CDR1 and CDR2 sequences are SQVTM and ANQGSEA. V lost 4 bases to trimming and J lost 3 bases, with 17 bases between them. This CDR3 is built from 15 residues. The CDR3 bases are TGCAGCGTTGGAGCTCCGGCTAGCGTGACAGATACGCAGTATTTT. Translation gives CSVGAPASVTDTQYF.

This clonotype was detected a few times. V and J are TRBV6-1 and TRBJ2-7; no definite D call. CDR1 is MNHNS, CDR2 SASEGT, per germline. The CDR3 is 16 amino acids. V was cut by 0 bases and J by 0 bases, with 12 bases left in between. CDR3 DNA sequence: TGTGCCAGCAGTGAAGCTTTTGAGACAACCTCCTACGAGCAGTACTTC. Protein product: CASSEAFETTSYEQYF.

This clonotype was counted many times. V and J are TRBV10-3 and TRBJ2-1; D might be TRBD1 (6 bases). CDR3 length equals 15 residues. V lost 2 bases and J 3 bases, leaving 11 bases between the germline ends. Germline-derived CDR1 and CDR2 are ENHRY and SYGVKD. The CDR3 reads CAISENREGYNEQFF. The CDR3 DNA follows: TGTGCCATCAGTGAGAACAGGGAAGGCTACAATGAGCAGTTCTTC.

V gene TRBV18 combines with J gene TRBJ2-1, with unresolved D. Germline V gene sequence: CDR1 KGHSH, CDR2 LQKENI. The CDR3 consists of 11 residues. Trimming stripped 6 bases from V and 8 bases from J, with 8 bases between. This CDR3 reads CASSTAHEQFF. Written as DNA, the CDR3 is TGTGCCAGCTCTACTGCCCATGAGCAGTTCTTC.

A few counts support this clonotype. This chain's CDR3 is CASALAGGRETQYF. CDR3 coding DNA: TGTGCTAGTGCCCTAGCCGGGGGTCGAGAGACCCAGTACTTC. The rearrangement joins TRBV12-5 to TRBJ2-5; D is possibly TRBD2 (6 bases). Trimming removed 7 bases from V and 4 bases from J, with 16 bases in between. The CDR3 spans 14 residues. The germline CDR1 and CDR2 sequences are LGHNT and FRNRAP.

This clonotype was picked up many times. The chain carries TRBV30 and TRBJ1-5; D gene uncertain. The CDR3 totals 13 residues. Germline V gene lookup returns CDR1 GTSNPN and CDR2 SVGIG (reference sequence). Trimming shortened V by 1 base and J by 3 bases, and 7 bases separated the two germline ends. CDR3 region: CAWSGMDNQPQHF. The CDR3 nucleotides are TGTGCCTGGAGTGGGATGGACAATCAGCCCCAGCATTTT. Variable domain in full (rest from reference TRBV30 and TRBJ1-5): SQTIHQWPATLVQPVGSPLSLECTVEGTSNPNLYWYRQAAGRGLQLLFYSVGIGQISSEVPQNLSASRPQDRQFILSSKKLLLSDSGFYLCAWSGMDNQPQHFGDGTRLSIL.

Concerning this clonotype itself: This sequence may be a read error, since a much larger clone differs from it by one base. This chain joins TRBV5-1 and TRBJ2-1; 8 positions match TRBD1. CDR1 is SGHRS and CDR2 is YFSETQ in the germline V gene. CDR3 length: 14 amino acids. This CDR3 is CASSLTGGWNEQLF. As DNA, the CDR3 is TGCGCCAGCAGCTTGACAGGGGGTTGGAATGAGCAGCTCTTC.

This chain connects TRBV7-8 to TRBJ1-2; a weak D match, TRBD1 (6 bases). This CDR3 comprises 14 residues. The germline V gene encodes CDR1 SGHVS and CDR2 FQNEAQ. The V gene lost 1 base and the J gene lost 8 bases, with 14 bases spanning the gap. The CDR3 spells CASSLVSSDRGYTF. Here the CDR3 DNA reads TGTGCCAGCAGCTTAGTAAGCAGCGACAGGGGCTACACCTTC.

Points on this clonotype: A read error may produce the germline difference seen at one junction end. The V call is TRBV12-3 or TRBV12-4, the J call TRBJ1-2; D not resolved. The CDR3 covers 13 residues. As DNA, the CDR3 is TGTGCCGGCAGTTGGCAGGATAACTATGGCTACACCTTC. It encodes CAGSWQDNYGYTF.

This clonotype came up many times. The CDR3 region is CSAREANRQYF. CDR3 sequence (DNA): TGCAGTGCTAGAGAGGCCAACCGGCAGTACTTC. The chain recombines TRBV20-1 with TRBJ2-7; no clear D gene. Per the germline V gene, CDR1 is DFQATT and CDR2 is SNEGSKA (reference sequence). There are 11 residues in the CDR3. Trimming stripped 0 bases from V and 9 bases from J, with 9 bases between.

This chain joins TRBV10-3 and TRBJ1-5; D ambiguous. Germline CDR1 reads ENHRY; CDR2 reads SYGVKD. The CDR3 is made up of 13 amino acids. V lost 2 bases and J lost 7, with 9 bases in between. CDR3 sequence reads: CAISETERQPQHF. Written as DNA, the CDR3 is TGTGCCATCAGTGAGACAGAACGCCAGCCCCAGCATTTT.

This chain uses TRBV6-1 with TRBJ2-1; TRBD1 is a possible D gene (6 bases). V was clipped by 6 bases and J by 9 bases, with 21 bases between them. This CDR3 spans 15 amino acids. Germline CDR1 MNHNS, CDR2 SASEGT. DNA of the CDR3: TGTGCCAGCAGCTCGGGCCAGGGGTTTGTAGCTGAGCAGTTCTTC. Translated, it gives CASSSGQGFVAEQFF.

This clonotype was counted ten times or more. V is TRBV7-3 and J is TRBJ2-2, with 11 positions matching TRBD2. This CDR3 is built from 14 residues. With 5 bases clipped from V and 6 bases from J, the junction kept 2 bases outside the gene matches. Germline-derived CDR1 and CDR2 are SGHTA and FQGTGA. In DNA form, the CDR3 reads TGTGCCAGCAGCCGGACTAGCGGGCCCGGGGAGCTGTTTTTT. Translated, it gives CASSRTSGPGELFF.

The chain couples TRBV9 to TRBJ1-5; maybe TRBD1 (5 bases). Trimming removed 0 bases from V and 4 bases from J, with 11 bases in between. The CDR3 totals 15 residues. Germline CDR1 and CDR2: SGDLS and YYNGEE. The CDR3 DNA follows: TGTGCCAGCAGCGTAGATGGGGGAGGGAATCAGCCCCAGCATTTT. The encoded protein is CASSVDGGGNQPQHF.

This clonotype was seen ten or more times. A read error may account for a junction end that differs from germline. The chain has TRBV2 and TRBJ2-5; 14 nucleotides agree with TRBD2. The germline V gene has CDR1 SNHLY and CDR2 FYNNEI. This CDR3 is 14 amino acids long. CDR3 coding DNA: TGCGCCAGCAGCGGGACTAGCGGGGGAGAGACCCAGTACTTC. The encoded protein is CASSGTSGGETQYF.

This clonotype has ten or more counts. V is TRBV30 and J is TRBJ2-7, with 7 bases that match TRBD2. This CDR3 has 13 amino acids. From germline, CDR1 is GTSNPN and CDR2 SVGIG (reference sequence). J lost 2 bases, V lost 5 bases, and 6 bases had no gene match. The CDR3 protein is CAWGAGVPYEQYF. The DNA of the CDR3 is TGTGCCTGGGGCGCGGGGGTCCCCTACGAGCAGTACTTC.

Comment on this clonotype: This may stem from a read error, because a much larger clone lies one nucleotide away. The chain carries TRBV27 and TRBJ2-7; D may be TRBD1 (6 bases). CDR1 is MNHEY and CDR2 is SMNVEV in the germline V gene (reference sequence). The length of the CDR3 is 15 residues. CDR3 in amino acids: CASSYRDIPTYVQYF. The CDR3 DNA sequence: TGTGCCAGCAGTTATCGGGACATACCCACCTACGTGCAGTACTTC.

This clonotype was picked up many times. V gene TRBV11-3 combines with J gene TRBJ1-1, with 7 bases lining up with TRBD1. V dropped 4 bases and J dropped 6; count of bases not matched to a gene: 5. The CDR3 spans 13 residues. Germline V gene lookup returns CDR1 SGHNT and CDR2 YENEEA. The CDR3 region is CASSSQGLPEAFF. In DNA, the CDR3 is TGTGCCAGCAGCTCACAGGGGCTCCCTGAAGCTTTCTTT.

On this clonotype: Relative to the germline gene, one junction end is altered; a read error may explain this. This chain links TRBV9 with TRBJ2-1; D remains ambiguous. The CDR3 loop spans 15 amino acids. The germline CDR1 and CDR2 sequences are SGDLS and YYNGEE. The CDR3 DNA follows: TGTGCCAGCAGCGCCTGGTGGGCCTCCAACAATGAGCAGTTCTTC. Encoded protein: CASSAWWASNNEQFF.

V and J are TRBV4-1 and TRBJ2-3; no firm D call. There are 13 residues in the CDR3. The V and J ends lost 0 bases and 6 bases respectively, with 7 bases between them. Germline lookup yields CDR1 MGHRA and CDR2 YSYEKL. The CDR3 sequence: CASSQEAADTQYF. CDR3 nucleotide sequence: TGCGCCAGCAGCCAAGAAGCCGCGGATACGCAGTATTTT.

The CDR3 here is CASSVAPTDTQYF. The CDR3 bases are TGTGCCAGCAGCGTAGCTCCCACAGATACGCAGTATTTT. This chain links TRBV9 with TRBJ2-3, with D unclear. The CDR3 has 13 amino acids. Trimming pared 0 bases from V and 2 bases from J, leaving 4 bases between. Looked up from germline, CDR1 is SGDLS and CDR2 is YYNGEE.

This clonotype was counted many times. The CDR3 loop reads CASSFAERTEAFF. The CDR3 coding sequence is TGTGCCAGCAGTTTCGCCGAAAGAACTGAAGCTTTCTTT. The genes are TRBV12-3 or TRBV12-4 and TRBJ1-1; D unclear. CDR3 length equals 13 residues. Trimming shortened V by 3 bases and J by 5 bases, and 10 bases separated the two germline ends.

This clonotype showed up many times. The rearrangement joins TRBV7-9 to TRBJ2-7; 9 nucleotides agree with TRBD1. This CDR3 is 14 amino acids long. Trimming cost V 8 bases and J 3 bases; bases outside gene matches: 8. Germline-derived CDR1 and CDR2 are SEHNR and FQNEAQ (reference sequence). As DNA, the CDR3 is TGTGCCAGCGGGAGAGGGACAGGGATCTACGAGCAGTACTTC. Amino acids: CASGRGTGIYEQYF. The entire variable domain, with the rest obtained from reference TRBV7-9 and TRBJ2-7, is as follows: DTGVSQNPRHKITKRGQNVTFRCDPISEHNRLYWYRQTLGQGPEFLTYFQNEAQLEKSRLLSDRFSAERPKGSFSTLEIQRTEQGDSAMYLCASGRGTGIYEQYFGPGTRLTVT.

This clonotype was detected many times. The CDR3 nucleotides read TGTGCCAGTAGTATAGATCTTGGGAACACTGAAGCTTTCTTT. Its translation is CASSIDLGNTEAFF. This chain links TRBV19 with TRBJ1-1; D uncertain. CDR3 size: 14 residues. V was pared by 0 bases and J by 1 base, with 6 bases between. Germline loops: CDR1 LNHDA, CDR2 SQIVND (reference sequence).

The rearrangement joins TRBV30 to TRBJ1-5; D call uncertain. This CDR3 is 12 amino acids long. Per germline, CDR1 GTSNPN and CDR2 SVGIG (reference sequence). The V end was cut by 2 bases, the J end by 4 bases, with 6 bases between. CDR3 residues: CAWSRVNQPQHF. For the CDR3, the DNA is TGTGCCTGGAGTAGGGTGAATCAGCCCCAGCATTTT. The complete variable domain, with remaining parts taken from reference TRBV30 and TRBJ1-5, reads SQTIHQWPATLVQPVGSPLSLECTVEGTSNPNLYWYRQAAGRGLQLLFYSVGIGQISSEVPQNLSASRPQDRQFILSSKKLLLSDSGFYLCAWSRVNQPQHFGDGTRLSIL.

This clonotype was recorded a few times. The V gene is TRBV29-1, the J gene TRBJ1-4, with 7 bases identical to TRBD1. Germline V CDR1 and CDR2: SQVTM, ANQGSEA. Trimming took 8 bases from V and 4 from J; bases not matched to a gene: 10. The CDR3 consists of 14 residues. The CDR3 is CSFSRGYLNEKLFF. The CDR3 nucleotides read TGCAGCTTTTCCAGGGGGTACCTTAATGAAAAACTGTTTTTT. Full variable domain (rest looked up from reference TRBV29-1 and TRBJ1-4): SAVISQKPSRDICQRGTSLTIQCQVDSQVTMMFWYRQQPGQSLTLIATANQGSEATYESGFVIDKFPISRPNLTFSTLTVSNMSPEDSSIYLCSFSRGYLNEKLFFGSGTQLSVL.

This clonotype has at least ten counts. The rearrangement uses TRBV5-4 and TRBJ2-1; 7 nucleotides agree with TRBD2. This CDR3 is 14 amino acids long. Germline V CDR1 and CDR2: SGHNT, YYREEE (reference sequence). Trimming at V came to 4 bases and at J to 8 bases, leaving 9 bases not matched to a gene. CDR3 residues: CASSPTSSSDEQFF. CDR3 DNA sequence: TGTGCCAGCAGCCCGACTAGCTCGTCCGATGAGCAGTTCTTC.